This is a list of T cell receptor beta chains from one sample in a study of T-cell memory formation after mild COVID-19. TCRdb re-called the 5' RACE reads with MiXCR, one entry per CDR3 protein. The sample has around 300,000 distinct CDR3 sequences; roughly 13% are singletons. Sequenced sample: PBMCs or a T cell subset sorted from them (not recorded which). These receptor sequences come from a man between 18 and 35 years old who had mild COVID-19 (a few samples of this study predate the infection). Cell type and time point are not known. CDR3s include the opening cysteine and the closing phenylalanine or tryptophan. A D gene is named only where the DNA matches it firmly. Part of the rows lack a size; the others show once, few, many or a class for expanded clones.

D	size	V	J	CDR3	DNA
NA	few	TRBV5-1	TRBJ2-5	CASSLGPDGGHQETQYF	TGCGCCAGCAGCTTGGGACCTGACGGGGGCCATCAAGAGACCCAGTACTTC
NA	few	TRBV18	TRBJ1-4	CASSPPTDEKLFF	TGTGCCAGCTCACCACCGACAGATGAAAAACTGTTTTTT
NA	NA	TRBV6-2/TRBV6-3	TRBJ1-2	CASSPTINYGYTF	TGTGCCAGCAGCCCTACCATCAACTATGGCTACACCTTC
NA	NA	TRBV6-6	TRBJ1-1	CASTQTVGREAFF	TGTGCCAGCACCCAGACGGTGGGTCGTGAAGCTTTCTTT
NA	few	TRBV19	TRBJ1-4	CASSTGPRAEKLFF	TGTGCCAGTAGTACCGGGCCACGAGCGGAAAAACTGTTTTTT
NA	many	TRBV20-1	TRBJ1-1	CSARVGGANTEAFF	TGCAGTGCTAGAGTCGGGGGCGCCAACACTGAAGCTTTCTTT
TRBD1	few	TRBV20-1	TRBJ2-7	CSARARTGSYEQYF	TGCAGTGCTAGAGCCCGGACAGGCAGCTACGAGCAGTACTTC
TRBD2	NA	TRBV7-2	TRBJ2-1	CASSPRALAGGREQFF	TGTGCCAGCAGCCCACGCGCACTAGCGGGGGGGCGAGAGCAGTTCTTC
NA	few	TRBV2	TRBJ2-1	CASMRGRDEQFF	TGTGCCAGCATGCGGGGGCGGGATGAGCAGTTCTTC
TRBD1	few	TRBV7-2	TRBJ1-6	CASSRDRGAGDSPLHF	TGTGCCAGCAGCCGGGACAGGGGAGCCGGCGACTCACCCCTCCACTTT
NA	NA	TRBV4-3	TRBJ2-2	CASSRPPSSYSNTGELFF	TGCGCCAGCAGTCGACCGCCCAGTTCCTACTCCAACACCGGGGAGCTGTTTTTT
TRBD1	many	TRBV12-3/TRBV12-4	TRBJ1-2	CASSLNDRVEGYTF	TGTGCCAGCAGTTTAAATGACAGGGTGGAGGGCTACACCTTC
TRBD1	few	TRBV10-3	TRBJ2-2	CAIMGPHRGNTGELFF	TGTGCCATCATGGGACCTCACAGGGGAAACACCGGGGAGCTGTTTTTT
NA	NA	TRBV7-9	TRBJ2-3	CASSPYIGTLRTDTQYF	TGTGCCAGCAGCCCATATATAGGGACTCTGAGGACAGATACGCAGTATTTT
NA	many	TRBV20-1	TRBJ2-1	CSARALGGLHYNEQFF	TGCAGTGCTAGAGCTTTAGGGGGACTCCATTACAATGAGCAGTTCTTC
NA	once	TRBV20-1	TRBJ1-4	CSAPLVTAGKLFF	TGCAGTGCGCCACTTGTCACGGCTGGAAAACTGTTTTTT
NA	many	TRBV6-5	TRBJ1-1	CASSLTVNTEAFF	TGTGCCAGCAGCTTAACGGTGAACACTGAAGCTTTCTTT
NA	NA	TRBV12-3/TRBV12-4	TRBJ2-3	CASSRSGTRGDTQYF	TGTGCCAGCAGCCGCAGCGGGACACGCGGCGATACGCAGTATTTT
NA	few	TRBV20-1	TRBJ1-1	CSASNAGMAFF	TGCAGTGCTAGCAATGCGGGAATGGCTTTCTTT